Listed here is a single T cell receptor beta chain. In the same sample, other DNA sequences code for this CDR3. This entry comes from a study of blood T cell repertoires in COVID-19. In the study overall: The study drew acute and convalescent COVID-19 samples from the United States, Italy and Spain. PBMCs, B-cell-depleted T cells, or T cells were the source of the cDNA or gDNA that made up the material.

The V gene's germline CDR1 is PRHDT and CDR2 FYEKMQ (reference sequence). Germline trimming cut 3 bases from V and 2 bases from J; bases unmatched to any gene: 2. This CDR3 comprises 14 residues. The table came from immunoSEQ multiplex PCR; TCRdb's copy has only in-frame clones and leaves some out. The data show hundreds of thousands of clones, 80% to 90% seen once. Membership in each cohort depended on participant-reported clinical history. The sequenced sample was PBMCs or T cells enriched from blood (not recorded which). The chain employs TRBV13 and TRBJ2-5, with 8 bases matching TRBD1. This TCR was sampled from a man aged 35 to 55 who had recovered from COVID-19. CDR3 nucleotide sequence: TGTGCCAGCAGCTTCGGGACAGGACAAGAGACCCAGTACTTC. Its translation: CASSFGTGQETQYF.